This T cell receptor (beta chain) was sequenced for a study of shared clonotypes between healthy human individuals. For the study at large: The people who gave samples were a couple of women and a few men aged 18 to 49. Notes on the study in general: Against clonotypes common to all four donors, non-shared ones had lower generation probabilities. The sharing of 4% to 5.5% of naive CD4 clonotypes was seen across a few donors.

Sequencing was performed with immunoSEQ multiplex PCR; in TCRdb, only in-frame clones are kept and a portion is missing. The table includes about 2 million clones, about 95% detected once. Naive CD8 cells were CD45RO-negative, positively selected for CCR7, excluding terminally differentiated effector memory CD45RA+ cells. Those who donated, Caucasian adults without exception, all lived in Nashville, Tennessee. Concerning this clone: Its matching antigen is unknown.

Germline V gene lookup returns CDR1 SGHVS and CDR2 FQNEAQ. The CDR3 runs to 14 residues. V was pared by 7 bases and J by 3 bases, with 2 bases of the junction left unmatched. The source material was naive CD8+ T cells sorted from blood. The rearrangement uses TRBV7-8 and TRBJ2-5; TRBD2 matches at 13 bases. This TCR came from a man between 18 and 29 years old in good health. The CDR3 region is CASIGLAGEETQYF. The CDR3 bases are TGTGCCAGCATCGGACTAGCGGGGGAAGAGACCCAGTACTTC.